This TCR beta chain was documented in a study of blood T cell repertoires in COVID-19. Study summary: Spain, Italy and the United States supplied samples that represented acute and convalescent COVID-19.

Measured with immunoSEQ multiplex PCR; TCRdb has only the in-frame clones, and not every one. The data hold some 260,000 clones, with 70% to 90% observed a single time. Material for sequencing was peripheral blood. This clonotype was sampled from a woman in her thirties with COVID-19, enrolled during active disease.

DNA of the CDR3: TGTGCCAGCAGTGAAGGCCGGGACACTGAAGCTTTCTTT. This encodes CASSEGRDTEAFF. The genes are TRBV6-1 and TRBJ1-1; D not certain. Germline assignment: CDR1 MNHNS and CDR2 SASEGT. This CDR3 is 13 amino acids long. The ends were cut back, 1 base at V and 3 bases at J, with 6 bases in the middle.